This TCR beta chain derives from a study of blood T cell repertoires in COVID-19. As for the study in general: Sources were T cells, B-cell-depleted T cells, or PBMCs; the material itself was cDNA or gDNA.

One Seattle source followed patients from active infection through their disease course. As originally analysed: Reference gene primer amplification yielded estimated nucleated cell counts. Some clones are missing from TCRdb's copy, which holds only in-frame ones; the method was immunoSEQ multiplex PCR. The DNA was the basis for D and trimming; V, J and clone size are from that table. The sample holds about 370,000 clones; more than 80% are singletons and the top ten take approximately 3%. CDR3 size: 17 residues. Germline CDR1 and CDR2: MNHEY and SVGEGT. Trimming removed 5 bases from V and 2 bases from J; junction bases left unmatched: 5.

This chain links TRBV6-2 or TRBV6-3 with TRBJ1-6; 11 bases align to TRBD1. The sample comprised peripheral blood. This clonotype was sampled from a woman aged 25 to 39 with COVID-19, enrolled during active disease. The CDR3: CASSGRTGGAYNSPLHF. The DNA of the CDR3 is TGTGCCAGCAGTGGACGGACAGGGGGCGCCTATAATTCACCCCTCCACTTT.